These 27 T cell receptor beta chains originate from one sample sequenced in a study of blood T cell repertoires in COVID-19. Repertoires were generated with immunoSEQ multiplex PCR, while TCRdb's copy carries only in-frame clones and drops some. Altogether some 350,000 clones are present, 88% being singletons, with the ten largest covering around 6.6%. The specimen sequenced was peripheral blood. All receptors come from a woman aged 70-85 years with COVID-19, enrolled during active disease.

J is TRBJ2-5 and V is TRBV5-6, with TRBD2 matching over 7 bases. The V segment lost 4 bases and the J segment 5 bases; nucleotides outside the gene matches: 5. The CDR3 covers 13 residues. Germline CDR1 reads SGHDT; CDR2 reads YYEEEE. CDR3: CASSPGGSETQYF. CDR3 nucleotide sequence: TGTGCCAGCAGCCCGGGCGGGAGCGAGACCCAGTACTTC.

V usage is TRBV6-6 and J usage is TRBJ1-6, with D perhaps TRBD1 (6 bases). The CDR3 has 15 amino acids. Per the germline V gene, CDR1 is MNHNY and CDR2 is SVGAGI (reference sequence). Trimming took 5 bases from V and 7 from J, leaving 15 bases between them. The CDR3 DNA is TGTGCCAGCAGTCCCAGAGGGGGATCAAATTCACCCCTCCACTTT. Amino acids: CASSPRGGSNSPLHF.

The CDR3 here is CASRPESVGYTF. CDR3 DNA: TGCGCCAGCAGACCCGAGTCCGTGGGCTACACCTTC. The J gene is TRBJ1-2, the V gene TRBV5-1; D uncertain. The germline V gene has CDR1 SGHRS and CDR2 YFSETQ. The V end lost 5 bases, the J end lost 8 bases, and 13 bases lay between the germline ends. The CDR3 is made up of 12 amino acids.

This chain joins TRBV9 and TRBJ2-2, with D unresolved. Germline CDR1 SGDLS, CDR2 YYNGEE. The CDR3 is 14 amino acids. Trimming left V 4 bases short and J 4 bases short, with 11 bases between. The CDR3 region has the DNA TGTGCCAGCAGCCTTGGTTACACCACCGGGGAGCTGTTTTTT. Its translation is CASSLGYTTGELFF.

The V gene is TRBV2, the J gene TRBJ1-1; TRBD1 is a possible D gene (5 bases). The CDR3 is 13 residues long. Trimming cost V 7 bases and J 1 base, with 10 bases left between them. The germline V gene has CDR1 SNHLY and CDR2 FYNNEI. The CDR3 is CASKAGGNTEAFF. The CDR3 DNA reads TGTGCCAGCAAGGCCGGGGGGAACACTGAAGCTTTCTTT.

The CDR3 nucleotides are TGTGCCAGCAGACAGGGATTTGGAAACACCATATATTTT. Translating gives CASRQGFGNTIYF. The rearrangement links TRBV28 to TRBJ1-3; TRBD1 is a possible D gene (6 bases). Germline values: CDR1 MDHEN, CDR2 SYDVKM. This CDR3 spans 13 amino acids. V lost 6 bases to trimming and J lost 3 bases, with 9 bases between them.

The DNA for the CDR3 is TGTGCCAGCAGCCAAGACGCCTACGAGCAGTACTTC. Translating it yields CASSQDAYEQYF. This chain joins TRBV14 and TRBJ2-7, with D hard to call. CDR1 SGHDN and CDR2 FVKESK come from the germline V gene. V was cut by 0 bases and J by 2 bases, with 2 bases left in between. The CDR3 runs 12 residues.

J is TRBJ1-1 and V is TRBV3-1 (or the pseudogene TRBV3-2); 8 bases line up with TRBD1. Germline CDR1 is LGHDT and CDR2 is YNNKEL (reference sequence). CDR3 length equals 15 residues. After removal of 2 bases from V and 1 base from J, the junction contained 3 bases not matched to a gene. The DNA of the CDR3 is TGTGCCAGCAGCCAAACAACAGGGGGGAACACTGAAGCTTTCTTT. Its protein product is CASSQTTGGNTEAFF.

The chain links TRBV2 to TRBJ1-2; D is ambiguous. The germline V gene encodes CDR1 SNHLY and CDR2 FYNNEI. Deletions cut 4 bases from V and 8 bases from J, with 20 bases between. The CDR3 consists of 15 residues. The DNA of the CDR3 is TGTGCCAGCAGTGTTGGGAGGGAATCAATCGGGGGCTACACCTTC. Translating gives CASSVGRESIGGYTF.

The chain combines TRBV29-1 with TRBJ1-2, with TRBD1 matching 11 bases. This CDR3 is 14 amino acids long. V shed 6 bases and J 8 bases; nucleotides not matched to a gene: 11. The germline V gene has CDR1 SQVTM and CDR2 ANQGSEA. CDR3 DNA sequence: TGCAGCGTCGCTACCGGGACAGGGGGACGGGGCTACACCTTC. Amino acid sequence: CSVATGTGGRGYTF.

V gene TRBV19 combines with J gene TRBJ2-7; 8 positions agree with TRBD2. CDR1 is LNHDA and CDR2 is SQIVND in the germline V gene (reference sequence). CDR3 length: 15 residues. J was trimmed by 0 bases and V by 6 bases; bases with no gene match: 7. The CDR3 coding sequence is TGTGCCAGTAGCAAAACGGGGGGGACCTCCTACGAGCAGTACTTC. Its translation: CASSKTGGTSYEQYF.

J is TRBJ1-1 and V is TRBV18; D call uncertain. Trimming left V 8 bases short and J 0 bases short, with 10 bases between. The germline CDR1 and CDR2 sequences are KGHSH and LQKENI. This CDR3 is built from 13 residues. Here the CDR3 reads CASLDTLNTEAFF. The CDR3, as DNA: TGTGCCAGCCTCGACACCCTGAACACTGAAGCTTTCTTT.

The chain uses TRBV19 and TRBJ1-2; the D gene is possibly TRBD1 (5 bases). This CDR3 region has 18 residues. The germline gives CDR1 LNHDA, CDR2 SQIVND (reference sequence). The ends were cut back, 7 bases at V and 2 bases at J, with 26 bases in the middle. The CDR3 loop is CASTPSGTRLLLNYGYTF. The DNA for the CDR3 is TGTGCCAGTACCCCGAGCGGGACCCGTCTCCTTTTAAACTATGGCTACACCTTC.

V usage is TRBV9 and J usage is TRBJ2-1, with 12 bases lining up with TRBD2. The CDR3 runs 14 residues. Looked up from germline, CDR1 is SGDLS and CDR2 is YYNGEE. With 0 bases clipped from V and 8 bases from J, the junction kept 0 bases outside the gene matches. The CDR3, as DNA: TGTGCCAGCAGCGTAGGGACTAGCGGGGATGAGCAGTTCTTC. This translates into CASSVGTSGDEQFF.

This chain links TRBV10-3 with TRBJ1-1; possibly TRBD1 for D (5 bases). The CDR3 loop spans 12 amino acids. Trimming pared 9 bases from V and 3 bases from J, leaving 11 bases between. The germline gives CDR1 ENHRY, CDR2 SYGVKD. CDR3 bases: TGTGCCATTAGGGGTGAGTACACTGAAGCTTTCTTT. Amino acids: CAIRGEYTEAFF.

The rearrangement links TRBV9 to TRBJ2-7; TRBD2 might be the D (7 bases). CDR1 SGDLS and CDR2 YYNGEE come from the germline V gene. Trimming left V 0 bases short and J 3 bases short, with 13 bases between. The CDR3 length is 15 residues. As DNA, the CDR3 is TGTGCCAGCAGCGTAGGTCCGGGGGGACACTACGAGCAGTACTTC. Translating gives CASSVGPGGHYEQYF.

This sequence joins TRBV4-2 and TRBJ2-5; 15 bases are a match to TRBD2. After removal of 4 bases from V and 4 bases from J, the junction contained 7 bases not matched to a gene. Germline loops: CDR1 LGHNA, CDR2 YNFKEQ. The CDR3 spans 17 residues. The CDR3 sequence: CASSPSRTSGGAETQYF. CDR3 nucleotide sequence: TGTGCCAGCAGCCCTTCCCGGACTAGCGGGGGGGCAGAGACCCAGTACTTC.

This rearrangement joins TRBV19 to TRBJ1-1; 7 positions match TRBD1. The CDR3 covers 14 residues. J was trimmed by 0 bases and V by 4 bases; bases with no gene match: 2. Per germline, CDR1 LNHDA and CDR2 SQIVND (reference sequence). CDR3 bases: TGTGCCAGTAGTAAGGGACAGATGAACACTGAAGCTTTCTTT. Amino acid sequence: CASSKGQMNTEAFF.

The CDR3 coding sequence is TGTGCCAGCGGGGGGGGCTTTTTCACCGGGGAGCTGTTTTTT. Residues: CASGGGFFTGELFF. This sequence joins TRBV6-5 and TRBJ2-2; D possibly corresponds to TRBD2 (7 bases). The CDR3 covers 14 residues. The V and J ends lost 8 bases and 4 bases respectively, with 14 bases between them. Germline lookup yields CDR1 MNHEY and CDR2 SVGAGI.

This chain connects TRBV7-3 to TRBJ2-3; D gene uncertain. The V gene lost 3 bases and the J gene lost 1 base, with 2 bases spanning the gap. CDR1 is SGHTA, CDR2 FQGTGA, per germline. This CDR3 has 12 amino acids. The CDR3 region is CASSFGTDTQYF. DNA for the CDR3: TGTGCCAGCAGCTTCGGCACAGATACGCAGTATTTT.

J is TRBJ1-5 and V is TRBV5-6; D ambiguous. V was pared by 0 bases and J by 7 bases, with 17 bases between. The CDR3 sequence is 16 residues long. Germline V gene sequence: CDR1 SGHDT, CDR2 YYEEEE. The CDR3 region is CASSLAGRFGEQPQHF. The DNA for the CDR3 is TGTGCCAGCAGCTTGGCCGGGCGGTTCGGGGAACAGCCCCAGCATTTT.

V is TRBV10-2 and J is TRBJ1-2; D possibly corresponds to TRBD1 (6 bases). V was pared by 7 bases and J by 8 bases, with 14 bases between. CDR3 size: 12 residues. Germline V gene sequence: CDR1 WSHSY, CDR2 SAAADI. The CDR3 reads CASNQQGSGYTF. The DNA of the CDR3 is TGCGCCAGCAACCAACAGGGAAGCGGCTACACCTTC.

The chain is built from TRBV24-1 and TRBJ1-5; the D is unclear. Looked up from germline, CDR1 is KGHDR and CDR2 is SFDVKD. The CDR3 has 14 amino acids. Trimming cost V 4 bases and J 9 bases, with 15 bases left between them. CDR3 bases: TGTGCCACCAGTGACACATATGGAGTTCGGCCCCAGCATTTT. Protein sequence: CATSDTYGVRPQHF.

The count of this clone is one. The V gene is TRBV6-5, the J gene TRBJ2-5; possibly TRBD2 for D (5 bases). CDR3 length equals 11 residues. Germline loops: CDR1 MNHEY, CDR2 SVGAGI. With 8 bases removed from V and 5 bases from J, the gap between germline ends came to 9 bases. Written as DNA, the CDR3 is TGTGCCAGCTTAGCGCGCGAGACCCAGTACTTC. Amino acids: CASLARETQYF.

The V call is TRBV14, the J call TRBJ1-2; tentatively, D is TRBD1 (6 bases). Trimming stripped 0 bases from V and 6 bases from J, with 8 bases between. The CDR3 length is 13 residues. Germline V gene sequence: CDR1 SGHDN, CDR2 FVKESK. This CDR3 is CASSQDRGHGYTF. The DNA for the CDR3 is TGTGCCAGCAGCCAAGACAGGGGACATGGCTACACCTTC.

The CDR3 bases are TGTGCCAGCAGTCTCCCCGACAGGAATAATTCACCCCTCCACTTT. Amino acid sequence: CASSLPDRNNSPLHF. The chain uses TRBV3-1 (or the pseudogene TRBV3-2) and TRBJ1-6; D perhaps matches TRBD1 (6 bases). In germline, CDR1 is LGHDT, CDR2 YNNKEL (reference sequence). Trimming cost V 6 bases and J 5 bases, with 14 bases left between them. The CDR3 spans 15 residues.

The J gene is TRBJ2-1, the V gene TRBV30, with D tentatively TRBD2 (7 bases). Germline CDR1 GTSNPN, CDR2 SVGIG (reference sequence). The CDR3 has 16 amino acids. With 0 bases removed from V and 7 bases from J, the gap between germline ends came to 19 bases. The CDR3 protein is CAWSVLGGPPGNEQFF. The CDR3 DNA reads TGTGCCTGGAGTGTACTCGGGGGGCCCCCGGGAAATGAGCAGTTCTTC.